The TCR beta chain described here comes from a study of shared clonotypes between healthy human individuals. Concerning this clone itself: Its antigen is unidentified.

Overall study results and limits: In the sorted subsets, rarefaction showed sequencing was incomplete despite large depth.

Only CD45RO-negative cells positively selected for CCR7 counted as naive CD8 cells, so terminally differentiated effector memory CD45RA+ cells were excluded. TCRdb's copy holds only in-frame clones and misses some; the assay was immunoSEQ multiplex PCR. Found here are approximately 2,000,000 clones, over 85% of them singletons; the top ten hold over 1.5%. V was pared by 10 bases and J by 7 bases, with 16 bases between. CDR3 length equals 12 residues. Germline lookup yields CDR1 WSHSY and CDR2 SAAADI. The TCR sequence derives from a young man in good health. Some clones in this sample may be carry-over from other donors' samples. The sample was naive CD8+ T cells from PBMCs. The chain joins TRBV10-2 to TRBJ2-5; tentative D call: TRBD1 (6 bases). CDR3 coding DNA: TGCGCCACTAGAGGGGGAGTAGGGACCCAGTACTTC. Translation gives CATRGGVGTQYF.